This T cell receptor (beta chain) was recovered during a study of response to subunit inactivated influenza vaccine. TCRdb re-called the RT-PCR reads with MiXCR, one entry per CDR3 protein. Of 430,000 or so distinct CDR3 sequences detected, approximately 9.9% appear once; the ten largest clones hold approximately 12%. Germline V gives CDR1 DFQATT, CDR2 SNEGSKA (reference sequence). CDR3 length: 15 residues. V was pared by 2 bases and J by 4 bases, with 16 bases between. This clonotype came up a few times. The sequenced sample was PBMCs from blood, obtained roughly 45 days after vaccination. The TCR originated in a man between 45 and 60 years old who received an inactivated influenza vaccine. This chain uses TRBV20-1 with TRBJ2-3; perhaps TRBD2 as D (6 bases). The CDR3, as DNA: TGCAGTGCTAGAAACCTCGGTAGCGGCTCAGATACGCAGTATTTT. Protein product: CSARNLGSGSDTQYF.